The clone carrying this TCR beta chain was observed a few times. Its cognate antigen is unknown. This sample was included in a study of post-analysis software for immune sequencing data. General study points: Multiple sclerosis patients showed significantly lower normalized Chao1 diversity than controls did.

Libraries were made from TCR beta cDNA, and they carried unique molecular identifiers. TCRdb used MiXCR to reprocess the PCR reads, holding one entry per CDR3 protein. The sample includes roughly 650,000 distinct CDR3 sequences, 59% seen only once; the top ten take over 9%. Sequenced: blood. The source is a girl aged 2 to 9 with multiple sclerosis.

The CDR3 reads CASSYHPTGAPGREQFF. CDR3 DNA: TGTGCCAGCAGTTACCACCCGACAGGTGCCCCGGGGAGAGAGCAGTTCTTC. The V call is TRBV12-3 or TRBV12-4, the J call TRBJ2-1; maybe TRBD1 (6 bases). Deletions cut 4 bases from V and 10 bases from J, with 26 bases between. This CDR3 has 17 residues.